These 7 T cell receptor beta chains were sequenced from one sample in a study of blood T cell repertoires in COVID-19. Sequencing used immunoSEQ multiplex PCR; TCRdb keeps in-frame clones, though not all of them. This sample has 250,000 to 350,000 clones, with about nine tenths found just once. What was sequenced was peripheral blood. The origin of the receptors is a woman aged 50 to 60 who had recovered from COVID-19.

The chain combines TRBV7-8 with TRBJ2-1, with 8 bases fitting TRBD2. The CDR3 is 13 residues long. Germline CDR1 and CDR2: SGHVS and FQNEAQ. The V and J ends lost 4 bases and 14 bases, in that order; junction bases with no gene match: 10. The CDR3 protein is CASSYPGLDRKFF. CDR3 sequence (DNA): TGTGCCAGCAGCTACCCGGGACTAGACAGAAAGTTCTTC.

The chain is built from TRBV15 and TRBJ2-3, with D uncertain. The V end lost 4 bases, the J end lost 2 bases, and 13 bases lay between the germline ends. Germline assignment: CDR1 LNHNV and CDR2 YYDKDF (reference sequence). The CDR3 is made up of 15 amino acids. CDR3 DNA: TGTGCCACCAGCATTTCGATTGGGCCCACAGATACGCAGTATTTT. It translates to CATSISIGPTDTQYF.

The rearrangement joins TRBV2 to TRBJ2-7; 7 nucleotides align to TRBD1. Germline V lookup: CDR1 SNHLY, CDR2 FYNNEI. Germline trimming cut 3 bases from V and 2 bases from J; bases unmatched to any gene: 10. This CDR3 comprises 16 residues. CDR3 protein: CASSEGWGTAAYEQYF. CDR3 sequence (DNA): TGTGCCAGCAGTGAGGGATGGGGGACAGCCGCCTACGAGCAGTACTTC.

The J gene is TRBJ2-2, the V gene TRBV7-2; possible D gene TRBD1, 6 bases. The V gene's germline CDR1 is SGHTA and CDR2 FQGNSA. The V end was cut by 2 bases, the J end by 1 base, with 17 bases between. The CDR3 is 18 residues long. CDR3 sequence (DNA): TGTGCCAGCAGCTTACGGCCCCCTAAGACAGGGAACACCGGGGAGCTGTTTTTT. This sequence encodes CASSLRPPKTGNTGELFF.

The J gene is TRBJ2-3, the V gene TRBV4-2, with a weak D call TRBD1 (6 bases). V lost 3 bases and J lost 2, with 12 bases in between. Germline V gene sequence: CDR1 LGHNA, CDR2 YNFKEQ. This CDR3 has 15 amino acids. The chain's CDR3 is CASSHWTDYTDTQYF. The CDR3 DNA sequence: TGTGCCAGCAGCCACTGGACAGACTACACAGATACGCAGTATTTT.

This chain connects TRBV5-1 to TRBJ1-2; a weak D match, TRBD1 (6 bases). V was shortened by 0 bases and J by 4 bases, with 13 bases between the two germline ends. From germline, CDR1 is SGHRS and CDR2 YFSETQ. This CDR3 region has 15 residues. CDR3 residues: CASSLDSTGIYGYTF. In nucleotides, the CDR3 is TGCGCCAGCAGCTTGGACTCTACAGGGATCTATGGCTACACCTTC.

The chain links TRBV20-1 to TRBJ2-1; TRBD1 agrees at 7 bases. The V and J ends lost 3 bases and 7 bases, in that order; junction bases with no gene match: 9. Germline V gives CDR1 DFQATT, CDR2 SNEGSKA (reference sequence). This CDR3 is built from 14 residues. Here the CDR3 DNA reads TGCAGTGCTAGTCGACAGGGTAATTGGAATGAGCAGTTCTTC. The encoded protein is CSASRQGNWNEQFF.